A selection of T cell receptor beta chains follows, all from one sample in a study of blood T cells in healthy people across ages. TCRdb re-called the 5' RACE reads with MiXCR, one entry per CDR3 protein. The repertoire holds roughly 2 million distinct CDR3 sequences, less than 50% seen once, with 2.1% in the top ten. The sequenced sample consisted of blood. These TCRs come from a woman aged 35 to 49 in good health. Both conserved end residues are part of each CDR3. The order of the fields is V gene, J gene, clone size, D gene, CDR3 protein, CDR3 DNA. The D gene is left open where the match is weak. The size of a clone is reported for some rows only, either as once, few or many, or as a class for expanded clones.

v_call: TRBV20-1; j_call: TRBJ2-3; clone_size: few; d_call: TRBD1; cdr3_aa: CSATGTARTDTQYF; cdr3_nt: TGCAGTGCAACCGGGACAGCTCGCACAGATACGCAGTATTTT
v_call: TRBV11-2; j_call: TRBJ2-3; clone_size: few; d_call: NA; cdr3_aa: CASSLGVRGTDTQYF; cdr3_nt: TGTGCCAGCAGCTTAGGGGTCAGGGGCACAGATACGCAGTATTTT
v_call: TRBV7-2; j_call: TRBJ2-1; clone_size: NA; d_call: NA; cdr3_aa: CASSGHRGRQFF; cdr3_nt: TGTGCCAGCAGCGGACACAGAGGAAGGCAGTTCTTC
v_call: TRBV12-3/TRBV12-4; j_call: TRBJ2-3; clone_size: few; d_call: NA; cdr3_aa: CASSPRRATDTQYF; cdr3_nt: TGTGCCAGCAGTCCTCGAAGGGCCACAGATACGCAGTATTTT
v_call: TRBV4-2; j_call: TRBJ2-5; clone_size: NA; d_call: TRBD2; cdr3_aa: CASSQGASGGAAETQYF; cdr3_nt: TGTGCCAGCAGCCAAGGTGCTAGCGGGGGGGCCGCTGAGACCCAGTACTTC
v_call: TRBV5-1; j_call: TRBJ2-1; clone_size: NA; d_call: TRBD2; cdr3_aa: CASSFGLAGARPYNEQFF; cdr3_nt: TGCGCCAGCAGCTTTGGACTAGCGGGGGCCCGGCCCTACAATGAGCAGTTCTTC
v_call: TRBV4-1; j_call: TRBJ2-1; clone_size: NA; d_call: TRBD2; cdr3_aa: CASSQPAGTRNYNEQFF; cdr3_nt: TGCGCCAGCAGCCAACCCGCCGGGACTAGGAATTACAATGAGCAGTTCTTC
v_call: TRBV29-1; j_call: TRBJ2-1; clone_size: few; d_call: TRBD2; cdr3_aa: CSVAASGTQQFF; cdr3_nt: TGCAGCGTTGCAGCTAGCGGGACCCAGCAGTTCTTC
v_call: TRBV28; j_call: TRBJ1-2; clone_size: NA; d_call: NA; cdr3_aa: CAVRAQGSNTF; cdr3_nt: TGTGCCGTCCGGGCTCAGGGGAGCAACACCTTC
v_call: TRBV6-5; j_call: TRBJ1-2; clone_size: NA; d_call: NA; cdr3_aa: CASSYSGQPYGYTF; cdr3_nt: TGTGCCAGCAGTTACTCTGGACAGCCCTATGGCTACACCTTC
v_call: TRBV4-1; j_call: TRBJ2-1; clone_size: NA; d_call: TRBD2; cdr3_aa: CASSQVLAGGQDEQFF; cdr3_nt: TGCGCCAGCAGCCAGGTCCTAGCGGGGGGGCAGGATGAGCAGTTCTTC
v_call: TRBV29-1; j_call: TRBJ1-2; clone_size: NA; d_call: NA; cdr3_aa: CSGKDSYGYTF; cdr3_nt: TGCAGCGGTAAGGACAGCTATGGCTACACCTTC
v_call: TRBV20-1; j_call: TRBJ2-5; clone_size: NA; d_call: TRBD1; cdr3_aa: CSATNDRVETQYF; cdr3_nt: TGCAGTGCTACAAACGACAGGGTGGAGACCCAGTACTTC
v_call: TRBV5-6; j_call: TRBJ1-1; clone_size: NA; d_call: NA; cdr3_aa: CASSYTGLYSWAFF; cdr3_nt: TGTGCCAGCAGCTACACAGGGCTTTACTCCTGGGCTTTCTTT
v_call: TRBV7-8; j_call: TRBJ2-5; clone_size: NA; d_call: TRBD2; cdr3_aa: CASSSNSGARRGETQYF; cdr3_nt: TGTGCCAGCAGCTCTAATAGCGGGGCAAGACGGGGGGAGACCCAGTACTTC